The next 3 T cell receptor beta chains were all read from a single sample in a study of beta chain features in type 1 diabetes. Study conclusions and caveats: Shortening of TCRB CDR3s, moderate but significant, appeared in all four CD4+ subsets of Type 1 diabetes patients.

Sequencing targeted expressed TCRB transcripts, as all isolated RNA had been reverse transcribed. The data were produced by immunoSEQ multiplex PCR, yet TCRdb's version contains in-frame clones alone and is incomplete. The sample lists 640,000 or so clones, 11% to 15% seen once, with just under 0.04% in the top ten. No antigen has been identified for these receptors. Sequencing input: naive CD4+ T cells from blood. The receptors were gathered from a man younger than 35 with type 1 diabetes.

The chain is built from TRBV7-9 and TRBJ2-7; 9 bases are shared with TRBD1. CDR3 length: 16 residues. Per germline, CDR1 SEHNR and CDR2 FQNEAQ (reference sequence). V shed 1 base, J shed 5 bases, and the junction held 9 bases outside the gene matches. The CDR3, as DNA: TGTGCCAGCAGCTTAGACCCTGGACAGGGGACCGACGAGCAGTACTTC. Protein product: CASSLDPGQGTDEQYF.

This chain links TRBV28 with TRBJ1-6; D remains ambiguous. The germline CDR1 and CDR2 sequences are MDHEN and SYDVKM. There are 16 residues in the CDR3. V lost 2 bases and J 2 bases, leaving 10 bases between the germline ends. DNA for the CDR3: TGTGCCAGCAGTTTAACGACACCTACCTATAATTCACCCCTCCACTTT. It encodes CASSLTTPTYNSPLHF. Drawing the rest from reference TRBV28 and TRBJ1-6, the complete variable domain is DVKVTQSSRYLVKRTGEKVFLECVQDMDHENMFWYRQDPGLGLRLIYFSYDVKMKEKGDIPEGYSVSREKKERFSLILESASTNQTSMYLCASSLTTPTYNSPLHFGNGTRLTVT.

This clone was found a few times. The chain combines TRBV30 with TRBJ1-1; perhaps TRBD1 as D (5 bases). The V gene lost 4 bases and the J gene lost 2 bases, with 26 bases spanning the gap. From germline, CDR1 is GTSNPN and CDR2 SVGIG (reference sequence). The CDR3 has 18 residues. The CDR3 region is CAWNSPTERKLSNTEAFF. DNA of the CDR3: TGTGCCTGGAACTCGCCGACAGAGCGAAAACTTTCAAACACTGAAGCTTTCTTT.